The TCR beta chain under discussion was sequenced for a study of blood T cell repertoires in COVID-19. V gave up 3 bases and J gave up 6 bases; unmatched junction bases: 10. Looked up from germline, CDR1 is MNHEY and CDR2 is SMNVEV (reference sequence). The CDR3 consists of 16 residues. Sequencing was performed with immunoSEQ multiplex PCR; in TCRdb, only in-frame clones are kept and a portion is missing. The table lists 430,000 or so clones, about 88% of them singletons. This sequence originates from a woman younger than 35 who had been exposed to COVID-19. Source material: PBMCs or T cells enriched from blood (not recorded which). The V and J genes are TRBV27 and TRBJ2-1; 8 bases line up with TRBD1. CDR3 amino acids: CASSLPQGAPGNEQFF. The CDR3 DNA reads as TGTGCCAGCAGTTTGCCCCAGGGGGCCCCGGGCAATGAGCAGTTCTTC.